The TCR beta chain described here comes from a study of blood T cells in healthy people across ages. General study findings and limits: Changes in expanded clonotypes were possibly confounded, as the CMV status of donors was unknown. Greater diversity and more naive CD4+ cells were seen in long-lived donors than in aged donors.

Sample-barcoded 5' priming and a J-beta primer mix drove a second PCR of 7 to 11 cycles. TCRdb fed the 5' RACE reads into MiXCR, producing one record per CDR3 protein. The sample lists around 990,000 distinct CDR3 sequences; 20% to 25% were seen once. Regarding this clonotype: Its specificity is not known.

This sample was shared with a second study, whose subject was T cells of mothers and their children.

Sequenced: blood. The sequence was collected from a girl aged 2 to 9 in good health.

The CDR3 sequence is CASSSPRTSGRLYEQYF. The CDR3 nucleotides read TGTGCCAGCAGTTCCCCCCGAACTAGCGGGAGGTTGTACGAGCAGTACTTC. V and J are TRBV28 and TRBJ2-7; 12 bases match TRBD2. This CDR3 has 17 residues. V was pared by 4 bases and J by 4 bases, with 11 bases of the junction left unmatched. Per germline, CDR1 MDHEN and CDR2 SYDVKM.